This is a list of T cell receptor beta chains from one sample in a study of CD8+ T cells in alopecia areata. TCRdb's copy holds only in-frame clones and misses some; the assay was immunoSEQ multiplex PCR. This sample has about 160,000 clones, with roughly 65% found just once. Material: CD4+ T cells sorted from blood, obtained at week 4, from a patient treated with tofacitinib. Source of these receptors: a human donor with alopecia areata. CDR3s include the opening cysteine and the closing phenylalanine or tryptophan. A D gene is named only where the DNA matches it firmly. Size is stated for part of the rows, as once, few or many counts, or as a class when the clone is expanded.

>TRBD1|14|TRBV2|NA|TRBJ2-7
TGTGCCAGCAGTGACGGGACAGTTCCCTACGAGCAGTACTTC
CASSDGTVPYEQYF
>NA|13|TRBV5-4|NA|TRBJ2-1
TGTGCCAGCAGCGGTGCCAGGGACGATGAGCAGTTCTTC
CASSGARDDEQFF
>NA|12|TRBV2|few|TRBJ2-7
TGTGCCAGCAGTGGGGACTCTTACGAGCAGTACTTC
CASSGDSYEQYF
>NA|14|TRBV7-9|NA|TRBJ2-7
TGTGCCAGCAGCCAGACTGCACCCTCCTACGAGCAGTACTTC
CASSQTAPSYEQYF
>NA|14|TRBV5-1|NA|TRBJ2-1
TGCGCCAGCAGCCTCGGACAGCCTGACAATGAGCAGTTCTTC
CASSLGQPDNEQFF
>TRBD1|17|TRBV4-1|NA|TRBJ1-6
TGCGCCAGCAGCCAAGGGGCAGGGGGCCGTTCGATTCAACTCCTCCACTTT
CASSQGAGGRSIQLLHF
>TRBD2|14|TRBV14|NA|TRBJ2-7
TGTGCCAGCAGCCAACTAGCGGCCTCCTACGAGCAGTACTTC
CASSQLAASYEQYF
>TRBD1|14|TRBV7-2|NA|TRBJ1-6
TGTGCCAGCAGCCCGACAGGGTCGGGTTCACCCCTCCACTTT
CASSPTGSGSPLHF
>NA|15|TRBV7-9|NA|TRBJ1-6
TGTGCCAGCAGCTTAGTCAGGGGCGGTAATTCACCCCTCCACTTT
CASSLVRGGNSPLHF
>NA|14|TRBV7-2|few|TRBJ2-3
TGTGCCAGCAGCGATCCAGGGGGCACAGATACGCAGTATTTT
CASSDPGGTDTQYF
>NA|13|TRBV30|NA|TRBJ1-1
TGTGCCTGTCAGGTGACAGTGAACACTGAAGCTTTCTTT
CACQVTVNTEAFF
>NA|14|TRBV30|NA|TRBJ1-6
TGTGCCTGGAGCGTTGACTCCTATAATTCACCCCTCCACTTT
CAWSVDSYNSPLHF
>TRBD1|16|TRBV10-1|NA|TRBJ2-7
TGCGCCAGCAGTGAGTCAGTAACAGGGGGAACCTACGAGCAGTACTTC
CASSESVTGGTYEQYF
>NA|14|TRBV5-1|NA|TRBJ1-6
TGCGCCAGCAGCTTCGAGGGGCCCCATTCACCCCTCCACTTT
CASSFEGPHSPLHF
>TRBD1|12|TRBV11-1|NA|TRBJ2-1
TGTGCCACGCTACAGGGGGCGAATGAGCAGTTCTTC
CATLQGANEQFF
>NA|13|TRBV29-1|NA|TRBJ1-2
TGCAGCGTTGAATCCGGGGGTGTACGGGGCTACACCTTC
CSVESGGVRGYTF
>NA|16|TRBV2|NA|TRBJ1-3
TGTGCCAGCAGTGACCCGGTCGGGAGCTCTGGAAACACCATATATTTT
CASSDPVGSSGNTIYF
>NA|13|TRBV6-6|NA|TRBJ2-7
TGTGCCAGCAGTTACTCCGAGAGGGGCGAGCAGTACTTC
CASSYSERGEQYF
>NA|13|TRBV5-6|NA|TRBJ1-2
TGTGCCAGCAGCTTGCGGCAGTACTATGGCTACACCTTC
CASSLRQYYGYTF
>NA|15|TRBV30|NA|TRBJ2-5
TGTGCCTGGAGTGTCGGGGTAGGGCGACGAGAGACCCAGTACTTC
CAWSVGVGRRETQYF
>NA|11|TRBV30|NA|TRBJ2-5
TGTGCCTGGAGTGTACAGCAGACCCAGTACTTC
CAWSVQQTQYF
>NA|13|TRBV29-1|NA|TRBJ1-2
TGCACCCTCTTGGGCAGTAGCTCGAGGGGCTACACCTTC
CTLLGSSSRGYTF
>NA|15|TRBV29-1|NA|TRBJ2-3
TGCAGCGTGCACGGGGGCAGGGGCGCCACAGATACGCAGTATTTT
CSVHGGRGATDTQYF
>NA|15|TRBV2|NA|TRBJ1-1
TGTGCCAGCAGCATTTCCCTGGGGGCTAGAACTGAAGCTTTCTTT
CASSISLGARTEAFF
>NA|13|TRBV21-1|NA|TRBJ2-7
TGTGCCGGCAGCAAAAGGCAGGGGTACGAGCAGTACTTC
CAGSKRQGYEQYF
>NA|14|TRBV7-6|few|TRBJ2-5
TGTGCCAGCAGCCCGAGAGGATTGGTAGAGACCCAGTACTTC
CASSPRGLVETQYF
>NA|11|TRBV4-1|NA|TRBJ1-1
TGCGCCAGCAGCCGGGACACTGAAGCTTTCTTT
CASSRDTEAFF
>NA|11|TRBV29-1|NA|TRBJ1-1
TGCAGCGTTTACAGATACACTGAAGCTTTCTTT
CSVYRYTEAFF
>NA|13|TRBV30|few|TRBJ2-3
TGTGCCTGGAGTGTACGGAAGGCAGATACGCAGTATTTT
CAWSVRKADTQYF
>NA|13|TRBV29-1|NA|TRBJ2-5
TGCAGCGTTGGCAAGGGACAACAAGAGACCCAGTACTTC
CSVGKGQQETQYF
>NA|12|TRBV29-1|few|TRBJ2-6
TGCAGCGCGGAAGCTGGGGCCAACGTCCTGACTTTC
CSAEAGANVLTF
>TRBD1|14|TRBV29-1|NA|TRBJ1-3
TGCAGCGCGGGCACAGGGGGCTCTGGAAACACCATATATTTT
CSAGTGGSGNTIYF
>NA|13|TRBV29-1|NA|TRBJ1-5
TGCAGCGTTGGAAGCAGGGCTGGGGGGCCCCAGCATTTT
CSVGSRAGGPQHF
>TRBD1|13|TRBV15|NA|TRBJ1-1
TGTGCCACCAGCATAACAGGGGACACTGAAGCTTTCTTT
CATSITGDTEAFF
>NA|19|TRBV2|NA|TRBJ2-4
TGTGCCAGCAGTGAAGTGGGCAGGGCGGCAACACTAGCCAAAAACATTCAGTACTTC
CASSEVGRAATLAKNIQYF
>NA|14|TRBV6-5|NA|TRBJ2-7
TGTGCCAGCAGTTACTCGGGGGGCAACTACGAGCAGTACTTC
CASSYSGGNYEQYF